The text below deals with one TCR beta chain. The antigen remains undetermined. The entry originates in a study of T-cell memory formation after mild COVID-19. Study as a whole: TCR clusters were largely donor specific. Study-level results: CD8+ contracting clones occupied EMRA, while CD4+ ones occupied mainly CM and EM.

Constant-segment primers and 5'RACE yielded cDNA libraries for TCR alpha and TCR beta, each carrying sample barcodes and UMIs. TCRdb re-analysed the 5' RACE reads in MiXCR, keeping a single row per CDR3 protein. In the table there are hundreds of thousands of distinct CDR3 sequences, approximately 27% of which are singletons. V lost 1 base and J lost 7; bases outside the gene matches: 6. The CDR3 sequence is 15 residues long. From germline, CDR1 is SGHTA and CDR2 FQGNSA. The sequenced sample was PBMCs or a T cell subset sorted from them (not recorded which). This sequence joins TRBV7-2 and TRBJ1-2, with TRBD1 matching 10 bases. The sequence came from an adult woman who had mild COVID-19 (a few samples of this study predate the infection). Cell type and time point are not known. CDR3 DNA sequence: TGTGCCAGCAGCTTAGGCGGGACAGGGGATCGTGGCTACACCTTC. As protein: CASSLGGTGDRGYTF.